This T cell receptor beta chain derives from a study of cytomegalovirus exposure and HLA in healthy donors. With regard to this clone: The antigen is unknown.

Study conclusions and caveats: Rarity held for most TCR sequences, but there were some public TCRs that occurred in many donors. One variant, a missense change in DCLRE1C, was linked in a later analysis to TCR beta V- and J-gene trimming. Clonal expansion, a later analysis showed, was greater in HLA-associated TCR beta chains than in equally common others.

Looked up from germline, CDR1 is SGHTA and CDR2 is FQGNSA. The ends were cut back, 5 bases at V and 4 bases at J, with 9 bases in the middle. The CDR3 runs to 13 residues. PCR amplification relied on 60 Vbeta primers (plus 13 Jbeta primers). Here immunoSEQ multiplex PCR was the method, and the copy in TCRdb shows in-frame clones only, minus some. The repertoire consists of 150,000 to 200,000 clones, with 81% occurring once and the leading ten covering approximately 3.6%. The study sampled nominally healthy donors, though unrecorded immune exposures were likely. Sequences were obtained from PBMCs. The clonotype comes from a man aged 35-49 years in good health and CMV-seropositive. The V and J genes are TRBV7-2 and TRBJ2-4, with D unclear. Written as DNA, the CDR3 is TGTGCCAGCAGCCCGAGGTCAAAAAACATTCAGTACTTC. Amino acids: CASSPRSKNIQYF.